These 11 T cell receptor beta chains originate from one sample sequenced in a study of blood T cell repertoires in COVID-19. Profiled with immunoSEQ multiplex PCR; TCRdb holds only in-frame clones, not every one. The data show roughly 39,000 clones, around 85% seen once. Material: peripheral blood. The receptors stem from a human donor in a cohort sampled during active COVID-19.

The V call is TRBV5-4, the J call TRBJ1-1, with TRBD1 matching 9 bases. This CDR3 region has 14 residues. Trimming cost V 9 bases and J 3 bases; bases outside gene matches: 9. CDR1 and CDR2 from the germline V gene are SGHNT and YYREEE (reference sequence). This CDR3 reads CATSTGGFDTEAFF. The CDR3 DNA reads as TGTGCCACTTCGACAGGGGGATTTGACACTGAAGCTTTCTTT. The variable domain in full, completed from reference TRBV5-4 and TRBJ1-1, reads ETGVTQSPTHLIKTRGQQVTLRCSSQSGHNTVSWYQQALGQGPQFIFQYYREEENGRGNFPPRFSGLQFPNYSSELNVNALELDDSALYLCATSTGGFDTEAFFGQGTRLTVV.

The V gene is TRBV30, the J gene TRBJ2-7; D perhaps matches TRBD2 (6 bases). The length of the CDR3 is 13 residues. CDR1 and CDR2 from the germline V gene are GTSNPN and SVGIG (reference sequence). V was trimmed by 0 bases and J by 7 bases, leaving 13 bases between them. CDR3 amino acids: CAWSVEGGGEQYF. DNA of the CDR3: TGTGCCTGGAGTGTAGAAGGTGGAGGGGAGCAGTACTTC.

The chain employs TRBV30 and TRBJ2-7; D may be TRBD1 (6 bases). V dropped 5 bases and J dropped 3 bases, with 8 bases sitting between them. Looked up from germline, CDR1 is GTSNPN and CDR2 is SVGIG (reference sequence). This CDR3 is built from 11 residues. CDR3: CAWDRNYEQYF. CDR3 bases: TGTGCCTGGGACAGGAACTACGAGCAGTACTTC.

CDR3 nucleotide sequence: TGTGCCAGCAGTTTCGGACAGGGCCACGAGCAGTACTTC. Encoded protein: CASSFGQGHEQYF. The chain links TRBV28 to TRBJ2-7; 8 bases are a match to TRBD1. V was pared by 3 bases and J by 5 bases, with 3 bases of the junction left unmatched. The CDR3 is made up of 13 amino acids. CDR1 is MDHEN, CDR2 SYDVKM, per germline.

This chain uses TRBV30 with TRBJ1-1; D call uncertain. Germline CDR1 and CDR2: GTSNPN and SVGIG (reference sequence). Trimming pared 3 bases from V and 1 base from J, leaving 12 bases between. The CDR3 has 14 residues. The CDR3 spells CAWSVSVRNTEAFF. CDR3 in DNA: TGTGCCTGGAGCGTAAGTGTGCGGAACACTGAAGCTTTCTTT.

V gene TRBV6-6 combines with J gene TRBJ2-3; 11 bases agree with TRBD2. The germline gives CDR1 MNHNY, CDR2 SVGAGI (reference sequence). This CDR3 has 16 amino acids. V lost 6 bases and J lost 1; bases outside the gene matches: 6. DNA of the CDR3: TGTGCCAGCAGAACCACTAGCGGGGGCCGCACAGATACGCAGTATTTT. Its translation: CASRTTSGGRTDTQYF.

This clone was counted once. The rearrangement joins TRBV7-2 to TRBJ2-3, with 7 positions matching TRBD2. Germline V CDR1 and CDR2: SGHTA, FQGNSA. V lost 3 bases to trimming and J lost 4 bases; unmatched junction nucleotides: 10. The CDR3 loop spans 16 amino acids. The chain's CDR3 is CASSLALRGGPDTQYF. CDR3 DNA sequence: TGTGCCAGCAGCTTGGCCCTTAGGGGAGGGCCAGATACGCAGTATTTT.

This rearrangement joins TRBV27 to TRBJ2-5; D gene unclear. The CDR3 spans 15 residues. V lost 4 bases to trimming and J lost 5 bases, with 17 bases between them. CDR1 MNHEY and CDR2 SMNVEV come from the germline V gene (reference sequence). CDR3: CASSSPARWWETQYF. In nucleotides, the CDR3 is TGTGCCAGCAGTTCCCCGGCCAGGTGGTGGGAGACCCAGTACTTC.

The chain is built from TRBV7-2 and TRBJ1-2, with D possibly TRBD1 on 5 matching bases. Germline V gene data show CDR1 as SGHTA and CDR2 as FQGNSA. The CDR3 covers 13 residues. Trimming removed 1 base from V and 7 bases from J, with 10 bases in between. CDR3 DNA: TGTGCCAGCAGCTTAGGGGGGGTCTTTGGCTACACCTTC. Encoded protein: CASSLGGVFGYTF.

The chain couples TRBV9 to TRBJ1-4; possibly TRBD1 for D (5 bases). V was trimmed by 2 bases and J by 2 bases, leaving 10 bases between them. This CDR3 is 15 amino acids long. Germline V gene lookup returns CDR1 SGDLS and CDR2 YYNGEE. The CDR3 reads CASSVSGVTNEKLFF. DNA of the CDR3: TGTGCCAGCAGCGTTTCGGGGGTCACTAATGAAAAACTGTTTTTT.

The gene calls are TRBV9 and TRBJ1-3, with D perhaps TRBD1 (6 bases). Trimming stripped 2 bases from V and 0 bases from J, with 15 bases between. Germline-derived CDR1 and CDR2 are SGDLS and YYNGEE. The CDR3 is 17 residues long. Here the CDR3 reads CASSVSPGVSSGNTIYF. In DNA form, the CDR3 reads TGTGCCAGCAGCGTGAGCCCAGGGGTTAGCTCTGGAAACACCATATATTTT.